Here is one T cell receptor beta chain with its context. Its antigen is unidentified. A J-beta primer mix and a sample-barcoded 5' primer were used in a second PCR of about 7 to 12 cycles. TCRdb re-analysed the 5' RACE reads in MiXCR, keeping a single row per CDR3 protein. Found here are 800,000 to 900,000 distinct CDR3 sequences, under 80% of them singletons; the top ten hold roughly a quarter. The data stem from a study of blood T cells in healthy people across ages. Whole-study context: Template switching retrieved approximately one barcoded beta molecule for each two T cells.

Per-sample PBMC isolation yielded at least 7 million cells. Study outcomes and limitations: Donors of long life had a larger count of naive CD4+ cells and greater diversity than aged donors. For the donors, CMV status was unknown and possibly confounded expanded clonotype changes.

V was clipped by 6 bases and J by 0 bases; unmatched bases: 10. Germline values: CDR1 SGHVS, CDR2 FNYEAQ. The length of the CDR3 is 16 residues. Sequenced sample: blood. This clonotype was obtained from a man aged 25 to 40 in good health. This chain uses TRBV7-6 with TRBJ1-2, with 7 bases that match TRBD1. CDR3 nucleotides: TGTGCCAGCAGTCGGACAGGAGGAGAAGCTAACTATGGCTACACCTTC. Protein product: CASSRTGGEANYGYTF.